These 11 T cell receptor beta chains originate from one sample sequenced in a study of T cells in Graves' hyperthyroidism and ophthalmopathy. Authors of the study amplified TCR beta CDR3 regions from RNA transcripts. With the HTBI primer set, the TCR CDR3 went through a first round of RT-PCR. In TCRdb, the multiplex PCR reads were re-called with MiXCR into one record per CDR3 protein. The data contain about 280,000 distinct CDR3 sequences, less than 30% of them singletons. The sequenced sample was blood. Receptor source: a man aged 40-49 years with Graves' hyperthyroidism that later progressed to Graves' ophthalmopathy.

This clonotype occurred many times. This chain links TRBV6-5 with TRBJ2-2, with 8 bases fitting TRBD2. There are 15 residues in the CDR3. Unmatched junction bases numbered 4, after V lost 4 bases and J lost 3 bases. Germline V gene data show CDR1 as MNHEY and CDR2 as SVGAGI. The CDR3 DNA follows: TGTGCCAGCAGTTGGGCGGGAGGCCACACCGGGGAGCTGTTTTTT. This translates into CASSWAGGHTGELFF.

The table lists this clonotype with a few counts. This may come from a read error, since a much larger clone is one base off. The V and J genes are TRBV4-1 and TRBJ2-7; no clear D. From germline, CDR1 is MGHRA and CDR2 YSYEKL. V was pared by 5 bases and J by 8 bases, with 16 bases between. The length of the CDR3 is 13 residues. The DNA of the CDR3 is TGCGCCAGCAGCTACACGGCACTTGGAAAGCAGTACTTC. Its translation is CASSYTALGKQYF.

This rearrangement joins TRBV6-2 or TRBV6-3 to TRBJ2-7; possibly TRBD2 for D (5 bases). Germline CDR1 reads MNHEY; CDR2 reads SVGEGT. This CDR3 has 15 residues. Trimming left V 2 bases short and J 6 bases short, with 17 bases between. The CDR3 nucleotides are TGTGCCAGCAGTTACCCAAGGACCGGACTCCTCGAGCAGTACTTC. Translating gives CASSYPRTGLLEQYF.

The V and J genes are TRBV7-2 and TRBJ2-7; 7 positions match TRBD1. The V and J ends lost 5 bases and 5 bases, in that order; junction bases with no gene match: 6. Per the germline V gene, CDR1 is SGHTA and CDR2 is FQGNSA. This CDR3 spans 13 amino acids. CDR3 DNA: TGTGCCAGCAGCCGACGACAGGGTAACGAGCAGTACTTC. It is translated as CASSRRQGNEQYF.

This clonotype was counted many times. The chain joins TRBV10-1 to TRBJ1-3; perhaps TRBD1 as D (5 bases). Germline V CDR1 and CDR2: WNHNN, SYGVQD (reference sequence). V was shortened by 5 bases and J by 5 bases, with 16 bases between the two germline ends. The CDR3 covers 15 residues. The CDR3, as DNA: TGCGCCAGCAGTCCCGGGACCGTCACCCGAAACACCATATATTTT. Its protein is CASSPGTVTRNTIYF.

In its sample, this clonotype was seen many times. This chain connects TRBV10-3 to TRBJ1-2; D remains ambiguous. Trimming pared 0 bases from V and 0 bases from J, leaving 8 bases between. From germline, CDR1 is ENHRY and CDR2 SYGVKD. This CDR3 is 15 amino acids long. CDR3 in amino acids: CAISESTGSNYGYTF. The CDR3 region has the DNA TGTGCCATCAGTGAGTCGACGGGATCTAACTATGGCTACACCTTC.

This clonotype was seen repeatedly, ten times or more. The chain carries TRBV9 and TRBJ2-6; D may be TRBD2 (5 bases). The CDR3 runs to 16 residues. The V gene's germline CDR1 is SGDLS and CDR2 YYNGEE. V lost 4 bases, J lost 0 bases, and 11 bases lay in between. CDR3 region: CASSIRGISGANVLTF. The CDR3 DNA is TGTGCCAGCAGCATCCGAGGGATCTCTGGGGCCAACGTCCTGACTTTC.

This clonotype came up many times. This chain connects TRBV28 to TRBJ2-3; 9 nucleotides match TRBD1. The CDR3 has 16 amino acids. The V gene end was trimmed by 4 bases and the J gene end by 2 bases; junction bases not matched to a gene: 7. Germline values: CDR1 MDHEN, CDR2 SYDVKM. This CDR3 is CASSSRTGEITDTQYF. CDR3 sequence (DNA): TGTGCCAGCAGTTCGCGGACAGGGGAAATCACAGATACGCAGTATTTT.

This chain uses TRBV11-2 with TRBJ2-7, with 8 bases lining up with TRBD2. CDR3 length equals 15 residues. Germline values: CDR1 SGHAT, CDR2 FQNNGV. With V trimmed by 7 bases and J by 7 bases, 15 bases remained unmatched. The CDR3 DNA reads TGTGCCAGCACCCGGGAGGGTAGCGGATCCTCGGAGCAGTACTTC. It specifies CASTREGSGSSEQYF.

This clonotype was detected many times. J is TRBJ1-3 and V is TRBV10-1; D might be TRBD1 (5 bases). Germline lookup yields CDR1 WNHNN and CDR2 SYGVQD (reference sequence). V shed 5 bases and J shed 1 base, with 9 bases lying between them. This CDR3 spans 14 amino acids. The CDR3 loop is CASSNGGSGNTIYF. In nucleotides, the CDR3 is TGCGCCAGCAGTAACGGGGGATCTGGAAACACCATATATTTT.

This chain links TRBV24-1 with TRBJ1-1; 7 nucleotides match TRBD1. Germline V gene sequence: CDR1 KGHDR, CDR2 SFDVKD. With V trimmed by 2 bases and J by 1 base, 3 bases remained unmatched. This CDR3 region has 15 residues. CDR3 sequence reads: CATSDSGTANTEAFF. The CDR3 DNA sequence: TGTGCCACCAGTGATTCCGGGACAGCGAACACTGAAGCTTTCTTT.